The T cell receptor beta chain under discussion was sequenced for a study of control samples from healthy donors and cancer patients. Only in-frame clones appear in the TCRdb table, and some are missing; sequencing was by immunoSEQ multiplex PCR. The sample has some 120,000 clones, about 93% seen once. The V gene lost 1 base and the J gene lost 2 bases, with 10 bases spanning the gap. The germline CDR1 and CDR2 sequences are SGHTS and YDEGEE. The CDR3 has 14 amino acids. The sequenced material came from blood. The TCR was taken from a man aged 25-40 years in good health. The chain couples TRBV5-8 to TRBJ2-7; possibly TRBD1 for D (5 bases). The CDR3 loop is CASSLRQGTYEQYF. The CDR3 coding sequence is TGTGCCAGCAGCTTGAGGCAGGGCACCTACGAGCAGTACTTC. Using reference TRBV5-8 and TRBJ2-7 for the parts outside the CDR3, the full variable domain is EAGVTQSPTHLIKTRGQQATLRCSPISGHTSVYWYQQALGLGLQFLLWYDEGEERNRGNFPPRFSGRQFPNYSSELNVNALELEDSALYLCASSLRQGTYEQYFGPGTRLTVT.